The source of this T cell receptor beta chain is a study of T cells and copy number aberrations in small-cell lung cancer. Overall study results and limits: Adjacent lung showed higher T-cell richness and clonality than tumors; density difference nonsignificant.

With regard to this clone: Antigen specificity is unknown.

The assay was immunoSEQ multiplex PCR, and TCRdb's table has in-frame clones only and misses some. The profile covers hundreds of clones, with approximately 89% appearing a single time and roughly 8% taken by the ten largest. All donors were smokers or heavy second-hand smokers. Only macrodissected tumor regions expected to provide at least 150 ng DNA were selected. This sequence was found in a woman aged 70 to 79 with small cell lung cancer. Sequenced sample: tumor tissue.

For the CDR3, the DNA is TGCGCCAGCAGCTTGTTCTCCTACAATGAGCAGTTCTTC. It specifies CASSLFSYNEQFF. The chain carries TRBV5-1 and TRBJ2-1, with D uncertain. CDR1 is SGHRS, CDR2 YFSETQ, per germline. This CDR3 region has 13 residues. V was clipped by 1 base and J by 0 bases, with 2 bases between them.